A single sample gave rise to the 8 T cell receptor beta chains below, sequenced in a study of blood T cell repertoires in COVID-19. Only in-frame clones appear in the TCRdb table, and some are missing; sequencing was by immunoSEQ multiplex PCR. The table includes nearly 50,000 clones, about 89% detected once. Sequencing was performed on peripheral blood. Receptors were obtained from a woman older than 75 with COVID-19, enrolled during active disease.

The J gene is TRBJ1-3, the V gene TRBV9; D call uncertain. Germline values: CDR1 SGDLS, CDR2 YYNGEE. The CDR3 length is 14 residues. The germline V and J ends were trimmed by 2 bases and 0 bases, with 6 bases remaining between them. The CDR3 spells CASSVRSSGNTIYF. The CDR3, as DNA: TGTGCCAGCAGCGTTCGGTCCTCTGGAAACACCATATATTTT.

On this clone itself: At one boundary the junction diverges from the germline segment, which might be a read error. The same CDR3 also results from other DNA sequences found in this sample. The gene calls are TRBV7-6 and TRBJ1-6, with a possible D match to TRBD1 (5 bases). Per germline, CDR1 SGHVS and CDR2 FNYEAQ. This CDR3 region has 18 residues. The CDR3: CASSQGQKGLGGDSPLHF. The CDR3 bases are TGTGCTAGCAGCCAAGGACAAAAGGGGTTGGGTGGAGATTCACCCCTCCACTTT.

This chain links TRBV5-1 with TRBJ2-5; tentative D call: TRBD1 (5 bases). The CDR3 extends over 14 amino acids. V lost 5 bases, J lost 2 bases, and 13 bases lay in between. Germline lookup yields CDR1 SGHRS and CDR2 YFSETQ. This CDR3 is CASRGAGWQETQYF. CDR3 nucleotides: TGCGCCAGCAGAGGGGCTGGGTGGCAAGAGACCCAGTACTTC.

CDR3 sequence: CASSLSVLNTEAFF. In DNA form, the CDR3 reads TGTGCCAGCAGCTTATCTGTCCTGAACACTGAAGCTTTCTTT. This chain uses TRBV11-2 with TRBJ1-1; D gene uncertain. This CDR3 contains 14 residues. V shed 2 bases and J shed 0 bases, with 7 bases lying between them. Germline V gene sequence: CDR1 SGHAT, CDR2 FQNNGV. Using reference TRBV11-2 and TRBJ1-1 for the parts outside the CDR3, the full variable domain is EAGVAQSPRYKIIEKRQSVAFWCNPISGHATLYWYQQILGQGPKLLIQFQNNGVVDDSQLPKDRFSAERLKGVDSTLKIQPAKLEDSAVYLCASSLSVLNTEAFFGQGTRLTVV.

The chain employs TRBV5-8 and TRBJ1-2; 10 bases map to TRBD1. Germline CDR1 is SGHTS and CDR2 is YDEGEE. Trimming took 4 bases from V and 3 from J; bases not matched to a gene: 6. The CDR3 is 15 residues long. The CDR3 loop is CASSLRQGAYYGYTF. CDR3 nucleotide sequence: TGTGCCAGCAGCCTTAGACAGGGGGCGTACTATGGCTACACCTTC. Using reference TRBV5-8 and TRBJ1-2 for the parts outside the CDR3, the full variable domain is EAGVTQSPTHLIKTRGQQATLRCSPISGHTSVYWYQQALGLGLQFLLWYDEGEERNRGNFPPRFSGRQFPNYSSELNVNALELEDSALYLCASSLRQGAYYGYTFGSGTRLTVV.

The chain has TRBV5-1 and TRBJ2-2; the match to TRBD1 covers 8 bases. The J segment lost 6 bases and the V segment lost 5 bases, leaving 12 bases of the junction unmatched. Germline CDR1 and CDR2: SGHRS and YFSETQ. The CDR3 sequence is 16 residues long. The CDR3 protein is CASSGQGAAVSGELFF. CDR3 nucleotides: TGCGCCAGCAGTGGCCAGGGGGCAGCGGTATCCGGGGAGCTGTTTTTT.

The genes are TRBV5-1 and TRBJ1-6; 8 bases fit TRBD1. The CDR3 sequence is 16 residues long. J gave up 9 bases and V 0 bases, and 8 bases lay outside the gene matches. CDR1 SGHRS and CDR2 YFSETQ come from the germline V gene. As DNA, the CDR3 is TGCGCCAGCAGCTTGGACGCAGGGGGCTTGATTTCACCCCTCCACTTT. It codes for CASSLDAGGLISPLHF.

The chain has TRBV6-2 or TRBV6-3 and TRBJ2-7; possible D gene TRBD2, 6 bases. CDR1 is MNHEY and CDR2 is SVGEGT in the germline V gene. This CDR3 spans 16 amino acids. The V gene lost 7 bases and the J gene lost 1 base, with 20 bases spanning the gap. CDR3 protein: CASIPQEGLGSYEQYF. As DNA, the CDR3 is TGTGCCAGCATCCCTCAGGAGGGACTGGGATCCTACGAGCAGTACTTC.